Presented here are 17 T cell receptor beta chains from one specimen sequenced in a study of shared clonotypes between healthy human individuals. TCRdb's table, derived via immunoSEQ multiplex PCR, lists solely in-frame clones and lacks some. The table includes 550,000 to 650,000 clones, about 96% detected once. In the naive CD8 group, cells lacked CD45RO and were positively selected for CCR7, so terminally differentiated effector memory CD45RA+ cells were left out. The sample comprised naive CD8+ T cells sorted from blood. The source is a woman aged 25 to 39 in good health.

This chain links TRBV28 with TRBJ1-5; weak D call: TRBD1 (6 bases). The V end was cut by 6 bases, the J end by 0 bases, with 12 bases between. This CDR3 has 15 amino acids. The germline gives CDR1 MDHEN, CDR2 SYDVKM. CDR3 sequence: CASRGGHHSNQPQHF. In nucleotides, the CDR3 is TGTGCCAGCAGGGGGGGACACCATAGCAATCAGCCCCAGCATTTT.

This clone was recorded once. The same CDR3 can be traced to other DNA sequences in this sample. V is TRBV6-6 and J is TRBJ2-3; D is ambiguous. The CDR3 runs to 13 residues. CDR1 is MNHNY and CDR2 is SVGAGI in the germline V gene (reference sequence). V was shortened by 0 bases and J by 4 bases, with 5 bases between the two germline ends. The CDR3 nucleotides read TGTGCCAGCAGTTACTCGGGTGCAGATACGCAGTATTTT. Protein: CASSYSGADTQYF.

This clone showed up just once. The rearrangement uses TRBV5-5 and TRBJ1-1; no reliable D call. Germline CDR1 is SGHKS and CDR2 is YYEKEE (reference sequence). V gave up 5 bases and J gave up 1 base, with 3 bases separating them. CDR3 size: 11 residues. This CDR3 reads CASRTNTEAFF. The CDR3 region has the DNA TGTGCCAGCAGGACGAACACTGAAGCTTTCTTT.

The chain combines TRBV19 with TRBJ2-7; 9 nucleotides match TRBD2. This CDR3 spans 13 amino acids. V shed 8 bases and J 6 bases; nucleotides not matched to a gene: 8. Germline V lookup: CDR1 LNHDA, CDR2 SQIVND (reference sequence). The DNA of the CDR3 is TGTGCCAGTTCCCCTAGCGGGATACGCGAGCAGTACTTC. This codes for CASSPSGIREQYF.

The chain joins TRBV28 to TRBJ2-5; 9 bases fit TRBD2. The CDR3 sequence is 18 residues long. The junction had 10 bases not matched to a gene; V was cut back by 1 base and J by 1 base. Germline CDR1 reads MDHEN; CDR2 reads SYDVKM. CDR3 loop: CASSLSSWLAGSQETQYF. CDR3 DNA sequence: TGTGCCAGCAGTTTATCTTCGTGGCTAGCGGGGTCCCAAGAGACCCAGTACTTC.

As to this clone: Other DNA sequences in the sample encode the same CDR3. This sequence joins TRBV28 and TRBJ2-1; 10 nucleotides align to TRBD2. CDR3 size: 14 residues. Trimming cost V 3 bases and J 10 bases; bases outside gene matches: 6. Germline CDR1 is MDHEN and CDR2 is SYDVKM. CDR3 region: CASSFRLAGVEQFF. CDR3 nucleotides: TGTGCCAGCAGTTTTAGGCTAGCGGGAGTCGAGCAGTTCTTC.

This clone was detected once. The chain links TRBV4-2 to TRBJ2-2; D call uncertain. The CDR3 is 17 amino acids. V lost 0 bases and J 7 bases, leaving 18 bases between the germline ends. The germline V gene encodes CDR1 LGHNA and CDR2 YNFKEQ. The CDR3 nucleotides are TGTGCCAGCAGCCAAGATAGTTTGGGTTCCCTATTCGGGGAGCTGTTTTTT. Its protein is CASSQDSLGSLFGELFF.

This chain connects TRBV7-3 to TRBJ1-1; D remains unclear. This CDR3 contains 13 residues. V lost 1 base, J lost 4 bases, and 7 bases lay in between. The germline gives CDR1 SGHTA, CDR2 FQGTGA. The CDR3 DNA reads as TGTGCCAGCAGCTTAAGTCGGGGCACTGAAGCTTTCTTT. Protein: CASSLSRGTEAFF.

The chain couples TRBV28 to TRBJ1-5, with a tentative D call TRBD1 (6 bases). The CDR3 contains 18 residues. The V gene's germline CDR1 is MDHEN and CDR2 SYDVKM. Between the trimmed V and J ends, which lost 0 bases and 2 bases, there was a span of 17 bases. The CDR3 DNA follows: TGTGCCAGCAGTTTATGGGCACTAAAAACAGGGCGCAATCAGCCCCAGCATTTT. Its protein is CASSLWALKTGRNQPQHF.

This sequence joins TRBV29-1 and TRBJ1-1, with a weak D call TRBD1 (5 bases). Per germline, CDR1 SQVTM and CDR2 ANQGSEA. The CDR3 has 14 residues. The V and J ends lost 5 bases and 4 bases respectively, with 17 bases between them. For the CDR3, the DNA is TGCAGCGTTCCATTGGGGGGTTCGAGCACTGAAGCTTTCTTT. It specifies CSVPLGGSSTEAFF.

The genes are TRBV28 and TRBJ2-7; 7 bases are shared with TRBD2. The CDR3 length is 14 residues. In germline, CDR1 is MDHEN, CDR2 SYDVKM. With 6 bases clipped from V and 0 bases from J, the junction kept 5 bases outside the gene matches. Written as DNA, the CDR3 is TGTGCCAGCAGGGCTAGCGGATTCTCCTACGAGCAGTACTTC. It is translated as CASRASGFSYEQYF.

CDR3 loop: CASSLESGVEQYF. In DNA, the CDR3 is TGTGCCAGCAGCTTAGAGTCAGGGGTTGAGCAGTACTTC. The chain recombines TRBV13 with TRBJ2-7; perhaps TRBD1 as D (6 bases). CDR1 is PRHDT and CDR2 is FYEKMQ in the germline V gene (reference sequence). With 1 base removed from V and 7 bases from J, the gap between germline ends came to 11 bases. The CDR3 has 13 amino acids.

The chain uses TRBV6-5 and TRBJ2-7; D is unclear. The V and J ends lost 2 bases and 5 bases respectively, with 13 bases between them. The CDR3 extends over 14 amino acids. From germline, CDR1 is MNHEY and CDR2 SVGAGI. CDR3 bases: TGTGCCAGCAGTTACCGGGCCCGGTGGGACGAGCAGTACTTC. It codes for CASSYRARWDEQYF.

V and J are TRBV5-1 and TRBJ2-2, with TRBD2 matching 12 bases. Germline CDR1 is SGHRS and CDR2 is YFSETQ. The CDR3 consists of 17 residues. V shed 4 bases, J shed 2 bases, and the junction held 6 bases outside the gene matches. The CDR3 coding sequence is TGCGCCAGCAGCGCAAGACTAGCGGGAGCCAACACCGGGGAGCTGTTTTTT. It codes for CASSARLAGANTGELFF.

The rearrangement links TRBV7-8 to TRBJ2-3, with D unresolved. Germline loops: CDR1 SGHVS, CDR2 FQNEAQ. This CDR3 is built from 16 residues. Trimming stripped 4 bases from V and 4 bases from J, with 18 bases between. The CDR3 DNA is TGTGCCAGCAGCTCCCGACTGGGTGGGAATTCAGATACGCAGTATTTT. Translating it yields CASSSRLGGNSDTQYF.

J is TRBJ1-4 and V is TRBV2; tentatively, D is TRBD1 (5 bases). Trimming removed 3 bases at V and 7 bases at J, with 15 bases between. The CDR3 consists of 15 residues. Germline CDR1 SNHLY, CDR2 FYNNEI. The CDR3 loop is CASSEDTGLTEKLFF. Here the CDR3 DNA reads TGTGCCAGCAGTGAGGATACAGGACTAACTGAAAAACTGTTTTTT.

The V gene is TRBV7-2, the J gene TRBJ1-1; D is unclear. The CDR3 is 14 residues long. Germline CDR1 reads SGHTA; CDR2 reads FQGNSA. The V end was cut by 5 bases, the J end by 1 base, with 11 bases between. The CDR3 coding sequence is TGTGCCAGCAGCCCGGGTGGTGAGAACACTGAAGCTTTCTTT. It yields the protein CASSPGGENTEAFF.